The 22 T cell receptor beta chains in this list originate from one sample, sequenced in a study of identical twins. TCRdb reprocessed the 5' RACE reads via MiXCR and lists one record per CDR3 protein. The data hold 500,000 to 700,000 distinct CDR3 sequences, with under 8.5% observed a single time. These same records also appear under a second study, on yellow fever vaccine responses in identical twins.

The sequenced sample was PBMCs. These receptors were obtained from a woman between 18 and 29 years old in good health.

A few counts support this clonotype. J is TRBJ2-4 and V is TRBV5-1; TRBD1 aligns across 8 bases. Germline lookup yields CDR1 SGHRS and CDR2 YFSETQ. The CDR3 has 15 amino acids. V trimming: 4 bases; J trimming: 8 bases; junction bases outside the gene matches: 11. In DNA, the CDR3 is TGCGCCAGCAGCCGAATAGGACAGGGAAACGACATTCAGTACTTC. Its protein product is CASSRIGQGNDIQYF.

This clonotype was recorded a few times. CDR3 loop: CSARSGTGEKLFF. The CDR3 DNA sequence: TGCAGTGCTAGATCGGGGACGGGTGAAAAACTGTTTTTT. The rearrangement joins TRBV20-1 to TRBJ1-4, with TRBD1 as a possible D gene (5 bases). The germline CDR1 and CDR2 sequences are DFQATT and SNEGSKA (reference sequence). The CDR3 is 13 residues long. With 2 bases removed from V and 7 bases from J, the gap between germline ends came to 11 bases.

This clonotype has a count of ten or more. This sequence joins TRBV12-3 or TRBV12-4 and TRBJ2-1; D unclear. This CDR3 has 11 amino acids. V lost 4 bases to trimming and J lost 8 bases, with 6 bases between them. This CDR3 reads CASSSIHEQFF. In DNA form, the CDR3 reads TGTGCCAGCAGTTCTATCCATGAGCAGTTCTTC.

The chain couples TRBV4-1 to TRBJ1-5, with 7 bases identical to TRBD1. V shed 0 bases and J 0 bases; nucleotides not matched to a gene: 14. CDR1 and CDR2 (germline): MGHRA, YSYEKL. The CDR3 is 20 amino acids. The CDR3 region has the DNA TGCGCCAGCAGCCAAGATGGGGCAGGGGGGATAAAATATAGCAATCAGCCCCAGCATTTT. As protein: CASSQDGAGGIKYSNQPQHF.

This clonotype has ten or more counts. This rearrangement joins TRBV7-9 to TRBJ2-7; the D is unclear. The germline V and J ends were trimmed by 1 base and 5 bases, with 6 bases remaining between them. CDR3 length equals 12 residues. Germline V CDR1 and CDR2: SEHNR, FQNEAQ (reference sequence). CDR3 sequence: CASSLDGDEQYV. DNA of the CDR3: TGTGCCAGCAGCTTAGATGGGGACGAGCAGTACGTC.

The chain combines TRBV6-1 with TRBJ2-2; possible D gene TRBD2, 6 bases. V lost 8 bases to trimming and J lost 0 bases, with 13 bases between them. Looked up from germline, CDR1 is MNHNS and CDR2 is SASEGT. The CDR3 is 15 amino acids. CDR3 protein: CASYPQRANTGELFF. CDR3 coding DNA: TGTGCCAGCTATCCCCAGCGGGCGAACACCGGGGAGCTGTTTTTT.

The genes are TRBV28 and TRBJ2-5, with 10 bases matching TRBD2. Germline-derived CDR1 and CDR2 are MDHEN and SYDVKM. The V gene end was trimmed by 3 bases and the J gene end by 5 bases; junction bases not matched to a gene: 12. This CDR3 has 17 residues. The CDR3 loop reads CASSLSSGRGVGETQYF. In nucleotides, the CDR3 is TGTGCCAGCAGTTTGTCTAGCGGGAGAGGGGTAGGTGAGACCCAGTACTTC.

This clonotype was picked up a small number of times. This sequence joins TRBV29-1 and TRBJ1-1, with D unclear. V lost 4 bases to trimming and J lost 0 bases, with 12 bases between them. CDR1 and CDR2 from the germline V gene are SQVTM and ANQGSEA. CDR3 length: 14 residues. The CDR3 protein is CSVVSGILNTEAFF. CDR3 in DNA: TGCAGCGTTGTTTCCGGAATCCTGAACACTGAAGCTTTCTTT.

The table lists this clonotype with many counts. This chain joins TRBV24-1 and TRBJ1-5; D is unresolved. CDR3 size: 13 residues. Trimming pared 6 bases from V and 4 bases from J, leaving 9 bases between. Germline CDR1 and CDR2: KGHDR and SFDVKD. The CDR3 DNA reads as TGTGCCACCAGTTGGGCAGCAAATCAGCCCCAGCATTTT. Protein sequence: CATSWAANQPQHF.

The chain has TRBV4-1 and TRBJ2-1; TRBD1 aligns across 7 bases. The CDR3 is 20 amino acids. Germline V lookup: CDR1 MGHRA, CDR2 YSYEKL. V trimming: 3 bases; J trimming: 0 bases; junction bases outside the gene matches: 17. The CDR3 nucleotides read TGCGCCAGCAGCCACGATTTAAGGGGGCACGCTACGAGCTCCTACAATGAGCAGTTCTTC. It specifies CASSHDLRGHATSSYNEQFF.

This clonotype was seen a few times. This chain links TRBV11-3 with TRBJ2-1; D is undetermined. The CDR3 is made up of 13 amino acids. V was clipped by 7 bases and J by 4 bases, with 11 bases between them. The V gene's germline CDR1 is SGHNT and CDR2 YENEEA. The chain's CDR3 is CASTVSGYNEQFF. CDR3 nucleotide sequence: TGTGCCAGCACCGTTAGTGGTTACAATGAGCAGTTCTTC.

This clonotype has a handful of counts. The chain couples TRBV4-2 to TRBJ2-2; 14 nucleotides line up with TRBD2. The CDR3 has 19 residues. The germline gives CDR1 LGHNA, CDR2 YNFKEQ. The junction had 9 bases not matched to a gene; V was cut back by 6 bases and J by 0 bases. The CDR3 is CASRKQTSGRDSNTGELFF. DNA of the CDR3: TGTGCCAGCAGAAAACAGACTAGCGGGAGGGATTCGAACACCGGGGAGCTGTTTTTT.

This clonotype has just a few counts. The chain carries TRBV3-1 and TRBJ1-2; D remains ambiguous. CDR1 LGHDT and CDR2 YNNKEL come from the germline V gene (reference sequence). Trimming pared 3 bases from V and 0 bases from J, leaving 8 bases between. This CDR3 contains 14 residues. CDR3 sequence: CASSQRQANYGYTF. The DNA of the CDR3 is TGTGCCAGCAGCCAGAGACAAGCTAACTATGGCTACACCTTC.

In nucleotides, the CDR3 is TGTGCCAGCTCACCACCATCTGGGGGAGAGACCCAGTACTTC. Its translation: CASSPPSGGETQYF. The rearrangement joins TRBV18 to TRBJ2-5; possibly TRBD1 or TRBD2 for D (5 bases each). Trimming took off 0 bases at V and 4 bases at J, with 9 bases between the two ends. This CDR3 is built from 14 residues. CDR1 KGHSH and CDR2 LQKENI come from the germline V gene.

This clonotype showed up many times. The chain combines TRBV7-9 with TRBJ2-7; 8 nucleotides line up with TRBD1. The junction had 7 bases not matched to a gene; V was cut back by 3 bases and J by 9 bases. CDR3 length equals 13 residues. CDR1 is SEHNR, CDR2 FQNEAQ, per germline (reference sequence). This CDR3 is CASSFGGQGGQYV. Here the CDR3 DNA reads TGTGCCAGCAGCTTTGGAGGACAGGGAGGGCAGTACGTC.

This rearrangement joins TRBV7-9 to TRBJ2-3, with TRBD1 matching over 10 bases. This CDR3 is 14 amino acids long. Germline assignment: CDR1 SEHNR and CDR2 FQNEAQ (reference sequence). V shed 5 bases, J shed 5 bases, and the junction held 4 bases outside the gene matches. The CDR3 here is CASSMGQGRDTQYF. The CDR3 nucleotides are TGTGCCAGCAGCATGGGACAGGGGAGAGATACGCAGTATTTT.

This clonotype was detected many times. The chain is built from TRBV29-1 and TRBJ1-1, with 7 nucleotides matching TRBD1. This CDR3 has 15 amino acids. CDR1 and CDR2 from the germline V gene are SQVTM and ANQGSEA. With V trimmed by 1 base and J by 1 base, 6 bases remained unmatched. The DNA of the CDR3 is TGCAGCGTTGAAGGTCAGGGGGTTTGGAACACTGAAGCTTTCTTT. Amino acids: CSVEGQGVWNTEAFF.

This clonotype came up many times. This chain joins TRBV11-2 and TRBJ2-3; 10 bases are shared with TRBD2. Germline trimming cut 5 bases from V and 3 bases from J; bases unmatched to any gene: 8. The CDR3 is made up of 16 amino acids. Germline CDR1 SGHAT, CDR2 FQNNGV. CDR3 in DNA: TGTGCCAGCAGCCCGATAGCGGGGGGCGTGACAGATACGCAGTATTTT. Translating gives CASSPIAGGVTDTQYF.

This clonotype showed up many times. This chain connects TRBV15 to TRBJ2-2; D unclear. CDR1 and CDR2 (germline): LNHNV, YYDKDF (reference sequence). V was pared by 0 bases and J by 6 bases, with 8 bases between. The CDR3 sequence is 14 residues long. CDR3: CATSRDPGAGELFF. CDR3 sequence (DNA): TGTGCCACCAGCAGAGATCCCGGAGCCGGGGAGCTGTTTTTT. The variable domain in full, completed from reference TRBV15 and TRBJ2-2, reads DAMVIQNPRYQVTQFGKPVTLSCSQTLNHNVMYWYQQKSSQAPKLLFHYYDKDFNNEADTPDNFQSRRPNTSFCFLDIRSPGLGDTAMYLCATSRDPGAGELFFGEGSRLTVL.

Regarding this clonotype: One end of the junction fails to match germline, which may point to a read error. The chain joins TRBV7-9 to TRBJ2-2; 8 bases are a match to TRBD1. The CDR3 is 15 residues long. Germline-derived CDR1 and CDR2 are SEHNR and FQNEAQ (reference sequence). The CDR3 reads CASSRQGLNAGELFF. In nucleotides, the CDR3 is TGTGCCAGCAGCCGACAGGGGTTGAACGCCGGGGAGCTGTTTTTT.

The chain uses TRBV9 and TRBJ1-2; possibly TRBD1 for D (5 bases). With 0 bases removed from V and 3 bases from J, the gap between germline ends came to 9 bases. Germline CDR1 reads SGDLS; CDR2 reads YYNGEE. The CDR3 totals 14 residues. Here the CDR3 reads CASSVERGDYGYTF. The CDR3 nucleotides read TGTGCCAGCAGCGTAGAGCGGGGCGACTATGGCTACACCTTC. Full variable domain (remainder filled in from reference TRBV9 and TRBJ1-2): DSGVTQTPKHLITATGQRVTLRCSPRSGDLSVYWYQQSLDQGLQFLIQYYNGEERAKGNILERFSAQQFPDLHSELNLSSLELGDSALYFCASSVERGDYGYTFGSGTRLTVV.

This chain connects TRBV6-1 to TRBJ1-1; D is ambiguous. The CDR3 contains 13 residues. V was cut by 2 bases and J by 0 bases, with 4 bases left in between. Germline CDR1 MNHNS, CDR2 SASEGT. CDR3 sequence: CASSEMVNTEAFF. As DNA, the CDR3 is TGTGCCAGCAGTGAAATGGTGAACACTGAAGCTTTCTTT.